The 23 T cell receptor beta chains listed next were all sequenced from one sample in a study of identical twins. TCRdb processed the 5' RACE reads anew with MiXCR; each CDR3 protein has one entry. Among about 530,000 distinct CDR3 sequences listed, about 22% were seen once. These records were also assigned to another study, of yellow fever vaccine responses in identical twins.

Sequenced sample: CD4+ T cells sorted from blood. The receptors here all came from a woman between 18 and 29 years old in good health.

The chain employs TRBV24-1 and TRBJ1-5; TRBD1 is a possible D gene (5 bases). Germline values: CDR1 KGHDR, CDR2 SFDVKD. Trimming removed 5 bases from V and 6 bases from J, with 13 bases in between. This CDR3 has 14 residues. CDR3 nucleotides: TGTGCCACCAGTGGGCAGGGAGTATTTCAGCCCCAGCATTTT. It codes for CATSGQGVFQPQHF.

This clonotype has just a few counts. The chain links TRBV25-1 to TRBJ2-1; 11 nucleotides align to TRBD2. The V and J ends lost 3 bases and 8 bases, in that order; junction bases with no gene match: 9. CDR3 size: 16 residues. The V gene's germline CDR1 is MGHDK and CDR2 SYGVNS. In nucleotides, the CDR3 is TGTGCCAGCAGTGACGACCGACTAGCGGGATTGTATGAGCAGTTCTTC. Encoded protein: CASSDDRLAGLYEQFF.

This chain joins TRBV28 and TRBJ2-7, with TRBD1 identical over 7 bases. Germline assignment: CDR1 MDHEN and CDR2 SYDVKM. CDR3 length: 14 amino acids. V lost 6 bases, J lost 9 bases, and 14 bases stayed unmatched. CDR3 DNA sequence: TGTGCCAGCAGGCCGGGACAGACCGGGGAATGGCAGTACTTC. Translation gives CASRPGQTGEWQYF.

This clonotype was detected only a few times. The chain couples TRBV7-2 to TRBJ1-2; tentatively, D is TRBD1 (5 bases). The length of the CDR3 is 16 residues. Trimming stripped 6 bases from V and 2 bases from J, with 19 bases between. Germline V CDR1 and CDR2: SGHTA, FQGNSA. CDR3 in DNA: TGTGCCAGCAGTCCTGACTCCGGGACGACGAACTATGGCTACACCTTC. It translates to CASSPDSGTTNYGYTF.

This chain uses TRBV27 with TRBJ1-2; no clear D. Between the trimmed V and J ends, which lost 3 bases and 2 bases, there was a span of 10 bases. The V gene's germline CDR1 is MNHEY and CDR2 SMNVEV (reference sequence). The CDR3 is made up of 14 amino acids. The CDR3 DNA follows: TGTGCCAGCAGTTTGGGGTTTCCGAACTATGGCTACACCTTC. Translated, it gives CASSLGFPNYGYTF.

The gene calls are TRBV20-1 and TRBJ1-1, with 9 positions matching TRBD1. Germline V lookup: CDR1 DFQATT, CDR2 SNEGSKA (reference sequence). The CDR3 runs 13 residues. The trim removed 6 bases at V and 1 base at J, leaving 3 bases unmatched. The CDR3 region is CSAQTGGNTEAFF. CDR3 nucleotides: TGCAGTGCCCAGACAGGGGGGAACACTGAAGCTTTCTTT.

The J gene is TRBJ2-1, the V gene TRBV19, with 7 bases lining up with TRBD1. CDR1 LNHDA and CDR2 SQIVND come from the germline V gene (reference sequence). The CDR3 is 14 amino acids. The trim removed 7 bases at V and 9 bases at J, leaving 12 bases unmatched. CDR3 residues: CASNRQGLEGEQFF. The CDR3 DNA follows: TGTGCCAGTAATAGACAGGGTCTCGAGGGTGAGCAGTTCTTC.

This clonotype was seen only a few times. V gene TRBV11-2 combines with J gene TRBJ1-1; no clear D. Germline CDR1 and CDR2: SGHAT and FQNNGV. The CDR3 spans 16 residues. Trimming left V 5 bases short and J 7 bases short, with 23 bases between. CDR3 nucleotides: TGTGCCAGCAGCCCCCCTATAGGAGGGCAATCCCATGAAGCTTTCTTT. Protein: CASSPPIGGQSHEAFF.

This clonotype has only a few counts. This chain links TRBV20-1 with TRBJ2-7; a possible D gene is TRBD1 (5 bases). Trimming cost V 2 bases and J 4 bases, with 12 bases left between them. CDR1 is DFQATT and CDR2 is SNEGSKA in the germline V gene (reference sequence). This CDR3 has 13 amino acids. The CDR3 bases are TGCAGTGCTAGAAAGGGGATCGGTTACGAGCAGTACTTC. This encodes CSARKGIGYEQYF.

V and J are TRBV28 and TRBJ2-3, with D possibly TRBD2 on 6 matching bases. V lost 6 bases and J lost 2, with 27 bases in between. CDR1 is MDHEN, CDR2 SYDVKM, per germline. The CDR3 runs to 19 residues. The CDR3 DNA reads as TGTGCCAGCAGATACTCATTCACTCCGGGACTCAGTCACACAGATACGCAGTATTTT. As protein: CASRYSFTPGLSHTDTQYF.

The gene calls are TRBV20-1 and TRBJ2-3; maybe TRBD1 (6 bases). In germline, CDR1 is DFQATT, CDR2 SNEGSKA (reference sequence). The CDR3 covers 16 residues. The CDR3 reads CCSRGEAPGQTDTQYF. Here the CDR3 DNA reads TGCTGTTCCAGGGGTGAGGCTCCGGGCCAAACAGATACGCAGTATTTT.

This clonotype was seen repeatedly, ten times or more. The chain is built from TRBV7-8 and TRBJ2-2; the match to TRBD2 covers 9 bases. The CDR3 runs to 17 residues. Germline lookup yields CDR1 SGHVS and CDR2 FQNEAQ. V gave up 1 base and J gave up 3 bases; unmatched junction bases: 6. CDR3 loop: CASSLGLAGGYTGELFF. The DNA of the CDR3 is TGTGCCAGCAGCTTAGGATTGGCGGGGGGGTACACCGGGGAGCTGTTTTTT.

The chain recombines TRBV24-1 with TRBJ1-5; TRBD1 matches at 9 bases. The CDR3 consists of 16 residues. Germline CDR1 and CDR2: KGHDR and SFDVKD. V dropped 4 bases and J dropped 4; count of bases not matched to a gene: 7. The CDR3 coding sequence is TGTGCCACCAGTGAATCCGGACAGGGGTGGAATCAGCCCCAGCATTTT. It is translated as CATSESGQGWNQPQHF.

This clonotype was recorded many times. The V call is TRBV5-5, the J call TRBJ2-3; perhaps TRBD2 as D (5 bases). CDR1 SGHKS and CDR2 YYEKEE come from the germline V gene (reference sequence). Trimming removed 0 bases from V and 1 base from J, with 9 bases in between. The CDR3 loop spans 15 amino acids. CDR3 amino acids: CASSLGSGGTDTQYF. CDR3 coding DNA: TGTGCCAGCAGCTTGGGCAGCGGAGGCACAGATACGCAGTATTTT.

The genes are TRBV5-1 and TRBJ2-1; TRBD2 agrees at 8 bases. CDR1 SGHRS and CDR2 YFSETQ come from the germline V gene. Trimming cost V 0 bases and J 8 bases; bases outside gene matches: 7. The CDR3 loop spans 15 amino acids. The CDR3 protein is CASSLAPGLDDEQFF. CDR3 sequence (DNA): TGCGCCAGCAGCTTGGCGCCGGGACTAGATGATGAGCAGTTCTTC. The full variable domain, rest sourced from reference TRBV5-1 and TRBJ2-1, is KAGVTQTPRYLIKTRGQQVTLSCSPISGHRSVSWYQQTPGQGLQFLFEYFSETQRNKGNFPGRFSGRQFSNSRSEMNVSTLELGDSALYLCASSLAPGLDDEQFFGPGTRLTVL.

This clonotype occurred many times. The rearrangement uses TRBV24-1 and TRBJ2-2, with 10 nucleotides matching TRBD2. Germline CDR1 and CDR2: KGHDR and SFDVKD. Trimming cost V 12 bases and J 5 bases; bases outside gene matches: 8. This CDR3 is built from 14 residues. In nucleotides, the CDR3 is TGTGCCGCGGGGCGGACTAGCGGAACCGGGGAGCTGTTTTTT. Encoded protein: CAAGRTSGTGELFF.

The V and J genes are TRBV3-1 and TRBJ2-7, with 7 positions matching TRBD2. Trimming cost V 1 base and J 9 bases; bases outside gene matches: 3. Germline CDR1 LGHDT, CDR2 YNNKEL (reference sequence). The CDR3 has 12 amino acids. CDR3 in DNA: TGTGCCAGCAGCCAAGGGGAGGGTTTGCAGTACTTC. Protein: CASSQGEGLQYF.

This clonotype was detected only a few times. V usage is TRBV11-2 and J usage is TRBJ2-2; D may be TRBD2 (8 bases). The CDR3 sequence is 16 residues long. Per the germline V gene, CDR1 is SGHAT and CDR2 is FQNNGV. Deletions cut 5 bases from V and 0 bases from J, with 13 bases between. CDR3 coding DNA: TGTGCCAGCAGCCGGGAGGGGGCCTCGAACACCGGGGAGCTGTTTTTT. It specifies CASSREGASNTGELFF.

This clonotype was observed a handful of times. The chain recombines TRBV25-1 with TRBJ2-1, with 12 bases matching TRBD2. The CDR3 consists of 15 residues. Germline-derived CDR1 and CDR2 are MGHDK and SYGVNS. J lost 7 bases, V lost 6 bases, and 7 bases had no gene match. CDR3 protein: CASSATSGGRNEQFF. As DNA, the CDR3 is TGTGCCAGCAGCGCCACTAGCGGGGGGAGGAATGAGCAGTTCTTC.

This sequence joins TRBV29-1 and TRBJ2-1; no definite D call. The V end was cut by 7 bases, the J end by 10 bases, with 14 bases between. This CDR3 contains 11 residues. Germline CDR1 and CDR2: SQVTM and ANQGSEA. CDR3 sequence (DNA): TGCAGCGCTTTAAAACAAGGAGAGCAGTTCTTC. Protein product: CSALKQGEQFF.

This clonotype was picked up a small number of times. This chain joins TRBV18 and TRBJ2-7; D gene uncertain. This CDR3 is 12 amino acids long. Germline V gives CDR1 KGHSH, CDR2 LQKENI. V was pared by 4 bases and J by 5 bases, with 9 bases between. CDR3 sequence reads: CASSLGPDEQYF. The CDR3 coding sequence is TGTGCCAGCTCACTGGGTCCGGACGAGCAGTACTTC.

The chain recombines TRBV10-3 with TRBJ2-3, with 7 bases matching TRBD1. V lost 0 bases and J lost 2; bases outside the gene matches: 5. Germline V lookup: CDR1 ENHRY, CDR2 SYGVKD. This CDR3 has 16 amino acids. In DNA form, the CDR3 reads TGTGCCATCAGTGAGTCGGGACAGCAAAACACAGATACGCAGTATTTT. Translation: CAISESGQQNTDTQYF.

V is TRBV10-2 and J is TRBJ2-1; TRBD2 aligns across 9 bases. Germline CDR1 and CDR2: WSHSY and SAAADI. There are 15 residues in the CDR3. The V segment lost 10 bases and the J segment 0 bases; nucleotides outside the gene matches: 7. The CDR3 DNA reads TGCGCCACGCAGCGGGGGGCTAACTCCTACAATGAGCAGTTCTTC. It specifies CATQRGANSYNEQFF.